A single T cell receptor beta chain is shown here with its context. This record comes from a study of T cell changes during pregnancy in multiple sclerosis. Method: immunoSEQ multiplex PCR; TCRdb's copy keeps in-frame clones and lacks some. This sample has almost 20,000 clones, with 80% to 90% found just once. The CDR3 loop spans 13 amino acids. V was trimmed by 8 bases and J by 3 bases, leaving 10 bases between them. Germline V lookup: CDR1 MRHNA, CDR2 SNTAGT. This clonotype was sampled from a female donor in good health, enrolled as a control in a pregnancy study. The rearrangement uses TRBV6-4 and TRBJ2-2; D gene ambiguous. Source: CD8+ T cells from peripheral blood mononuclear cells, taken in the second trimester of pregnancy. CDR3 nucleotides: TGTGCCAGCCGTACTTCTGACACCGGGGAGCTGTTTTTT. This gives the protein CASRTSDTGELFF.